One and the same sample provided the 32 T cell receptor beta chains below, sequenced in a study of early T cells in non-severe SARS-CoV-2 infection. One entry per CDR3 protein, called by TCRdb with MiXCR from the 5' RACE reads. The sample consists of roughly 41,000 distinct CDR3 sequences, over 5% of them appearing once. The sequencing used whole blood, collected at baseline. The receptors were sampled from an adult who was a healthcare worker with PCR-confirmed SARS-CoV-2 infection or an uninfected control (not recorded which).

In its sample, this clonotype was seen many times. The CDR3 region is CASSSLRGKSEGDTF. CDR3 in DNA: TGCGCCAGCAGCTCTCTCAGGGGAAAGAGTGAAGGGGACACCTTC. The chain is built from TRBV4-1 and TRBJ1-2, with D tentatively TRBD1 (6 bases). Germline CDR1 is MGHRA and CDR2 is YSYEKL. V dropped 5 bases and J dropped 12 bases, with 25 bases sitting between them. This CDR3 has 15 amino acids.

This clonotype has just a few counts. This sequence joins TRBV30 and TRBJ2-1; 8 positions match TRBD2. V gave up 4 bases and J gave up 1 base; unmatched junction bases: 3. Germline V gene sequence: CDR1 GTSNPN, CDR2 SVGIG (reference sequence). The CDR3 spans 14 residues. The CDR3 region is CAWKAGDSYNEQFF. As DNA, the CDR3 is TGTGCCTGGAAAGCGGGAGATTCCTACAATGAGCAGTTCTTC. Drawing the rest from reference TRBV30 and TRBJ2-1, the complete variable domain is SQTIHQWPATLVQPVGSPLSLECTVEGTSNPNLYWYRQAAGRGLQLLFYSVGIGQISSEVPQNLSASRPQDRQFILSSKKLLLSDSGFYLCAWKAGDSYNEQFFGPGTRLTVL.

The chain employs TRBV4-1 and TRBJ2-5; D not certain. CDR1 MGHRA and CDR2 YSYEKL come from the germline V gene. The CDR3 is made up of 13 amino acids. Trimming shortened V by 1 base and J by 5 bases, and 8 bases separated the two germline ends. The CDR3: CASSQAPTETQYF. The DNA of the CDR3 is TGCGCCAGCAGCCAAGCACCTACTGAGACCCAGTACTTC.

This clonotype has at least ten counts. The chain couples TRBV2 to TRBJ2-7; D is undetermined. Trimming left V 6 bases short and J 4 bases short, with 13 bases between. This CDR3 has 13 residues. The germline V gene encodes CDR1 SNHLY and CDR2 FYNNEI. The CDR3 protein is CASSEPWMYEQYF. The CDR3 DNA reads TGTGCCAGCAGCGAACCTTGGATGTACGAGCAGTACTTC.

V gene TRBV2 combines with J gene TRBJ2-5, with D possibly matching TRBD2 (6 bases). The end of the DNA is better explained by TRBJ2-1, so the J call may be wrong. CDR1 is SNHLY and CDR2 is FYNNEI in the germline V gene. This CDR3 is 12 amino acids long. The CDR3 reads CASTEWGETQFF. The CDR3 coding sequence is TGTGCCAGCACCGAGTGGGGGGAGACCCAGTTCTTC.

This clonotype was seen ten or more times. CDR3 coding DNA: TGTGCCAGCAGCGCAGACAGGAACGGAGGCTACACCTTC. This gives the protein CASSADRNGGYTF. The chain recombines TRBV6-1 with TRBJ1-2, with D possibly matching TRBD1 (6 bases). The germline V gene encodes CDR1 MNHNS and CDR2 SASEGT. V lost 6 bases, J lost 8 bases, and 16 bases lay in between. The length of the CDR3 is 13 residues.

This clonotype was picked up many times. The chain carries TRBV2 and TRBJ1-6; no clear D. The CDR3 spans 13 residues. V was cut by 6 bases and J by 7 bases, with 10 bases left in between. Germline CDR1 SNHLY, CDR2 FYNNEI. The CDR3 is CASSGQPNSPLHF. CDR3 bases: TGTGCCAGCAGCGGGCAACCAAATTCACCCCTCCACTTT.

This clonotype was seen many times. This chain connects TRBV6-5 to TRBJ1-5; D is ambiguous. V was clipped by 4 bases and J by 2 bases, with 9 bases between them. CDR3 length equals 14 residues. CDR1 is MNHEY, CDR2 SVGAGI, per germline. The CDR3 protein is CASSLGMGNQPQHF. The CDR3, as DNA: TGTGCCAGCAGTTTAGGGATGGGCAATCAGCCCCAGCATTTT.

This clonotype was recorded many times. The rearrangement joins TRBV4-1 to TRBJ1-1; TRBD1 might be the D (5 bases). CDR1 is MGHRA and CDR2 is YSYEKL in the germline V gene. There are 14 residues in the CDR3. The ends were cut back, 0 bases at V and 1 base at J, with 6 bases in the middle. Here the CDR3 reads CASSQERGNTEAFF. CDR3 DNA: TGCGCCAGCAGCCAAGAAAGGGGGAACACTGAAGCTTTCTTT.

This clonotype was counted ten times or more. The rearrangement links TRBV4-1 to TRBJ2-2; D is possibly TRBD1 or TRBD2 (5 bases each). In germline, CDR1 is MGHRA, CDR2 YSYEKL. The CDR3 consists of 15 residues. The V and J ends lost 1 base and 9 bases respectively, with 15 bases between them. The CDR3 spells CASSQAERGSRELFF. CDR3 DNA sequence: TGCGCCAGCAGCCAAGCAGAACGGGGCTCTCGGGAGCTGTTTTTT.

In its sample, this clonotype was seen a few times. This chain links TRBV20-1 with TRBJ2-1; 12 bases map to TRBD2. Germline CDR1 DFQATT, CDR2 SNEGSKA (reference sequence). This CDR3 is built from 14 residues. The CDR3 nucleotides read TGCGGCCTTCGGGCTAGCGGGAGGGTAGATGAGCAGTTCTTC. This sequence encodes CGLRASGRVDEQFF.

This clonotype was observed at least ten times. The J gene is TRBJ2-7, the V gene TRBV6-1; perhaps TRBD2 as D (5 bases). V lost 8 bases and J lost 0, with 14 bases in between. CDR1 is MNHNS, CDR2 SASEGT, per germline. The CDR3 length is 14 residues. As DNA, the CDR3 is TGTGCCAGCTCTTTGACGGGGAGCTCCTACGAGCAGTACTTC. Residues: CASSLTGSSYEQYF.

This clonotype was recorded at least ten times. The genes are TRBV5-1 and TRBJ1-1; no reliable D call. The CDR3 totals 14 residues. V lost 0 bases to trimming and J lost 2 bases, with 8 bases between them. Per the germline V gene, CDR1 is SGHRS and CDR2 is YFSETQ. The CDR3 bases are TGCGCCAGCAGCTTGGAGGGCAGAAACACTGAAGCTTTCTTT. Translation: CASSLEGRNTEAFF.

This clonotype was counted many times. The chain has TRBV5-1 and TRBJ2-1, with D perhaps TRBD1 (5 bases). Trimming removed 2 bases at V and 5 bases at J, with 14 bases between. CDR1 is SGHRS and CDR2 is YFSETQ in the germline V gene. The CDR3 has 15 amino acids. The CDR3 here is CASSFDLAGNNEQFF. The CDR3 coding sequence is TGCGCCAGCAGCTTCGATTTGGCAGGGAACAATGAGCAGTTCTTC.

There are many counts of this clonotype. The gene calls are TRBV3-1 and TRBJ2-6; TRBD2 matches 12 bases. Germline V gene data show CDR1 as LGHDT and CDR2 as YNNKEL (reference sequence). Losses at the gene ends were 4 bases for V and 2 bases for J; bases not matched to a gene: 6. The CDR3 consists of 18 residues. The CDR3 DNA reads as TGTGCCAGCAGCCTGGGACTAGCGGGCGAGCCTGGGGCCAACGTCCTGACTTTC. As protein: CASSLGLAGEPGANVLTF.

This clonotype was counted ten times or more. The chain employs TRBV4-1 and TRBJ2-2, with D possibly being TRBD1 or TRBD2 (5 bases each). The CDR3 extends over 15 amino acids. V was pared by 8 bases and J by 3 bases, with 16 bases between. The germline V gene encodes CDR1 MGHRA and CDR2 YSYEKL. The CDR3 loop is CASRRQGVDTGELFF. CDR3 DNA sequence: TGCGCCAGCCGGCGGCAGGGAGTTGACACCGGGGAGCTGTTTTTT.

This clonotype has ten or more counts. The rearrangement links TRBV7-3 to TRBJ2-5; unclear D gene. The CDR3 loop spans 15 amino acids. Trimming pared 2 bases from V and 1 base from J, leaving 11 bases between. CDR1 is SGHTA and CDR2 is FQGTGA in the germline V gene. This chain's CDR3 is CASSLGSKLQETQYF. As DNA, the CDR3 is TGTGCCAGCAGCTTAGGTAGCAAACTCCAAGAGACCCAGTACTTC.

This clonotype was seen repeatedly, ten times or more. J is TRBJ2-7 and V is TRBV12-3 or TRBV12-4; D is perhaps TRBD2 (5 bases). V was shortened by 8 bases and J by 9 bases, with 17 bases between the two germline ends. This CDR3 comprises 12 residues. In nucleotides, the CDR3 is TGTGCCAGCGAGGGTTTTAGGAACGTGCAGTACTTC. It specifies CASEGFRNVQYF.

This clonotype was detected ten times or more. This chain links TRBV7-9 with TRBJ2-7; the D is unclear. The V gene's germline CDR1 is SEHNR and CDR2 FQNEAQ (reference sequence). CDR3 length: 12 residues. Trimming stripped 4 bases from V and 2 bases from J, with 6 bases between. This CDR3 reads CASSWTAYEQYF. CDR3 nucleotide sequence: TGTGCCAGCAGCTGGACCGCCTACGAGCAGTACTTC. Based on the CDR3 plus reference TRBV7-9 and TRBJ2-7, the full variable domain is DTGVSQNPRHKITKRGQNVTFRCDPISEHNRLYWYRQTLGQGPEFLTYFQNEAQLEKSRLLSDRFSAERPKGSFSTLEIQRTEQGDSAMYLCASSWTAYEQYFGPGTRLTVT.

This clonotype was recorded many times. The chain recombines TRBV6-6 with TRBJ1-6; D is ambiguous. This CDR3 is built from 14 residues. CDR1 and CDR2 (germline): MNHNY, SVGAGI (reference sequence). Between the trimmed V and J ends, which lost 4 bases and 10 bases, there was a span of 14 bases. This CDR3 is CASSFAPNGSPLHF. The CDR3 DNA sequence: TGTGCCAGCAGTTTTGCCCCGAACGGGTCACCCCTCCACTTT.

The genes are TRBV19 and TRBJ2-1; maybe TRBD2 (6 bases). Trimming removed 5 bases from V and 6 bases from J, with 11 bases in between. Looked up from germline, CDR1 is LNHDA and CDR2 is SQIVND (reference sequence). CDR3 length equals 13 residues. CDR3 in DNA: TGTGCCAGTAGTTTGGCCGGGGGCAATGAGCAGTTCTTC. It yields the protein CASSLAGGNEQFF.

The chain links TRBV3-1 to TRBJ1-1, with 9 bases lining up with TRBD1. Germline CDR1 LGHDT, CDR2 YNNKEL (reference sequence). Trimming cost V 0 bases and J 13 bases; bases outside gene matches: 6. The CDR3 contains 13 residues. CDR3 in amino acids: CASSQEWDRVVFF. DNA for the CDR3: TGTGCCAGCAGCCAAGAATGGGACAGGGTGGTTTTCTTT. The variable domain in full, completed from reference TRBV3-1 and TRBJ1-1, reads DTAVSQTPKYLVTQMGNDKSIKCEQNLGHDTMYWYKQDSKKFLKIMFSYNNKELIINETVPNRFSPKSPDKAHLNLHINSLELGDSAVYFCASSQEWDRVVFFGQGTRLTVV.

The table lists this clonotype with many counts. This rearrangement joins TRBV10-3 to TRBJ2-1; 16 nucleotides line up with TRBD2. The J segment lost 8 bases and the V segment lost 0 bases, leaving 7 bases of the junction unmatched. The CDR3 contains 18 residues. The germline V gene encodes CDR1 ENHRY and CDR2 SYGVKD. CDR3 in amino acids: CAISESSKGLAGGDEQFF. The DNA of the CDR3 is TGTGCCATCAGTGAGTCGTCGAAGGGACTAGCGGGAGGGGATGAGCAGTTCTTC.

The chain combines TRBV5-1 with TRBJ1-1, with 9 bases fitting TRBD1. V trimming: 4 bases; J trimming: 0 bases; junction bases outside the gene matches: 1. The CDR3 spans 14 residues. CDR1 and CDR2 from the germline V gene are SGHRS and YFSETQ. The CDR3 is CASSGTGLNTEAFF. DNA for the CDR3: TGCGCCAGCAGCGGGACAGGGCTGAACACTGAAGCTTTCTTT.

This clonotype has at least ten counts. The chain carries TRBV7-9 and TRBJ2-5; TRBD2 matches at 13 bases. The CDR3 loop spans 16 amino acids. V trimming: 3 bases; J trimming: 5 bases; junction bases outside the gene matches: 6. In germline, CDR1 is SEHNR, CDR2 FQNEAQ (reference sequence). The CDR3 nucleotides read TGTGCCAGCAGCTTTTCGACTAGCGGGAGGAGGGAGACCCAGTACTTC. Translation: CASSFSTSGRRETQYF.

This clonotype occurred many times. The rearrangement joins TRBV7-3 to TRBJ2-3; D may be TRBD1 (5 bases). The germline V and J ends were trimmed by 3 bases and 2 bases, with 6 bases remaining between them. The CDR3 is 13 residues long. Germline lookup yields CDR1 SGHTA and CDR2 FQGTGA. The CDR3 DNA is TGTGCCAGCAGCTTGGACAACACAGATACGCAGTATTTT. Encoded protein: CASSLDNTDTQYF.

This clonotype has ten or more counts. The V and J genes are TRBV6-5 and TRBJ2-2; TRBD1 is a possible D gene (5 bases). CDR3 length: 14 residues. Germline V gene lookup returns CDR1 MNHEY and CDR2 SVGAGI. Trimming removed 6 bases from V and 1 base from J, with 9 bases in between. This CDR3 is CASSNGQNTGELFF. The CDR3 DNA reads TGTGCCAGCAGCAACGGACAGAACACCGGGGAGCTGTTTTTT.

The J gene is TRBJ2-7, the V gene TRBV3-1; D remains ambiguous. There are 14 residues in the CDR3. V was shortened by 0 bases and J by 6 bases, with 12 bases between the two germline ends. Germline V gene lookup returns CDR1 LGHDT and CDR2 YNNKEL (reference sequence). CDR3: CASSQDGNYGEQYF. CDR3 in DNA: TGTGCCAGCAGCCAAGATGGAAATTATGGCGAGCAGTACTTC.

There are many counts of this clonotype. V and J are TRBV11-2 and TRBJ2-2; 10 bases match TRBD2. The germline gives CDR1 SGHAT, CDR2 FQNNGV. Losses at the gene ends were 5 bases for V and 0 bases for J; bases not matched to a gene: 3. CDR3 size: 16 residues. CDR3 DNA sequence: TGTGCCAGCAGCATAGGGACTAGCGCGAACACCGGGGAGCTGTTTTTT. Residues: CASSIGTSANTGELFF. The whole variable domain, filled in from reference TRBV11-2 and TRBJ2-2, reads EAGVAQSPRYKIIEKRQSVAFWCNPISGHATLYWYQQILGQGPKLLIQFQNNGVVDDSQLPKDRFSAERLKGVDSTLKIQPAKLEDSAVYLCASSIGTSANTGELFFGEGSRLTVL.

This clonotype was seen ten or more times. The chain combines TRBV5-1 with TRBJ1-4; TRBD1 aligns across 9 bases. V shed 4 bases, J shed 6 bases, and the junction held 4 bases outside the gene matches. The CDR3 covers 14 residues. The germline CDR1 and CDR2 sequences are SGHRS and YFSETQ. The CDR3 loop reads CASSTGGDYEKLFF. CDR3 bases: TGCGCCAGCAGCACAGGGGGCGATTATGAAAAACTGTTTTTT.

In this sample, this clonotype turned up many times. The V and J genes are TRBV6-6 and TRBJ2-3; D is ambiguous. Germline V CDR1 and CDR2: MNHNY, SVGAGI (reference sequence). The CDR3 has 17 residues. V lost 2 bases and J lost 0, with 15 bases in between. In DNA, the CDR3 is TGTGCCAGCAGTTACGGCATAACAGCAGCTAGCACAGATACGCAGTATTTT. Residues: CASSYGITAASTDTQYF.

This clonotype was detected many times. The J gene is TRBJ1-1, the V gene TRBV11-2; D unclear. CDR1 SGHAT and CDR2 FQNNGV come from the germline V gene. CDR3 length equals 13 residues. The germline V and J ends were trimmed by 8 bases and 5 bases, with 15 bases remaining between them. CDR3 sequence reads: CASSLSWSTEAFF. As DNA, the CDR3 is TGTGCCAGCTCCCTAAGCTGGTCGACTGAAGCTTTCTTT.